The T cell receptor (beta chain) under discussion was sequenced for a study of OX40 agonist ivuxolimab in advanced cancers. Context from the whole study: The costimulatory receptor OX40 (CD134) was targeted by ivuxolimab, a fully human IgG2 agonistic monoclonal antibody. Intravenous ivuxolimab was administered to patients every 2 weeks at six dose levels: 0.01, 0.1, 0.3, 1.5, 3 and 10 mg/kg. Of the roughly 52 patients in dose escalation, about 20 had hepatocellular carcinoma, some 15 had melanoma, 9 had renal cell carcinoma and 9 had head and neck cancer. A male proportion of approximately 83% and a mean age of approximately 58 years, ranging from about 23 to 90, were recorded for the dose-escalation cohort. Patients were allowed to have had prior anti-PD-1, anti-PD-L1 or anti-CTLA-4 therapy, and around two fifths of the dose-escalation patients had been treated with checkpoint inhibitors. Three dose-escalation patients achieved partial responses, one with hepatocellular carcinoma and two with cutaneous melanoma. The purpose of peripheral TCRbeta sequencing was to test whether ivuxolimab changed TCR sequence diversity and led to clonal T-cell expansion. The paper reports the monotherapy dose-escalation portion (N of about 47 patients) of the phase I ivuxolimab trial.

Genomic DNA was extracted from sorted cells for sequencing of the TCRbeta CDR3 region. TCRbeta CDR3 regions were sequenced using the immunoSEQ Assay. The clones in this table, taken by TCRdb from immuneACCESS, are in-frame only. Not every clone is retained; where verified, under half of the shortfall comes from an unresolved V gene, and the cause of the rest is unknown. The sample table lists about 81,000 clones, around 84% of them with a count of one. The ten largest clones add up to 5.5% to 7% of the sample. About this clone itself: Its binding antigen is unknown. Within one base of it there is no much larger clone, and no base qualities were kept.

Patients with a history of autoimmune disease or receiving systemic immunosuppression were excluded from the trial. In every dose cohort, peripheral blood was drawn for TCR sequencing at baseline, cycle 4 day 1, and cycle 7 day 1. Samples came from an open-label, multicenter, first-in-human phase I dose-escalation trial of ivuxolimab. Adults with locally advanced or metastatic melanoma, renal cell carcinoma, hepatocellular carcinoma or head and neck squamous cell carcinoma were enrolled in the trial. Before TCR sequencing, CD4+ and CD8+ T cells were separately sorted from peripheral blood. CDR1 MNHNY and CDR2 SVGAGI were looked up in the germline V gene (reference sequence). V and J are trimmed by 6 bases and 2 bases, and the gene matches miss 4 bases of the junction. Measured from the cysteine to the phenylalanine, the CDR3 is 15 residues long. The only DNA kept is the CDR3, 45 bases in frame from the first base.

Beyond this particular receptor, the publication reports: At doses from 0.1 to 3.0 mg/kg, clonal expansion was seen in both CD4+ and CD8+ blood T cells between baseline and week 6. Antigen specificity was not determined for the clonally expanded peripheral T cells. Low levels of normalized T-cell clonal expansion were also shown by some nonresponding patients. After ivuxolimab, CD8+ T cells had more expanded clones than CD4+ T cells on average. In the 0.1-3.0 mg/kg groups, partial responders had among the lowest normalized peripheral clonal expansion, particularly in CD8+ T cells.

The sequence was obtained from an adult with an advanced solid tumor such as melanoma, head and neck, liver or kidney cancer. The specimen comprised CD4+ or CD8+ T cells sorted from blood, sampled in a trial of the OX40 agonist ivuxolimab. The V gene is TRBV6-6 and the J gene is TRBJ2-6, with 7 middle bases fitting TRBD1. In nucleotides, the sequence is TGTGCCAGCAGGTCACAGGGGCCTGGGGCCAACGTCCTGACTTTC. This encodes CASRSQGPGANVLTF.